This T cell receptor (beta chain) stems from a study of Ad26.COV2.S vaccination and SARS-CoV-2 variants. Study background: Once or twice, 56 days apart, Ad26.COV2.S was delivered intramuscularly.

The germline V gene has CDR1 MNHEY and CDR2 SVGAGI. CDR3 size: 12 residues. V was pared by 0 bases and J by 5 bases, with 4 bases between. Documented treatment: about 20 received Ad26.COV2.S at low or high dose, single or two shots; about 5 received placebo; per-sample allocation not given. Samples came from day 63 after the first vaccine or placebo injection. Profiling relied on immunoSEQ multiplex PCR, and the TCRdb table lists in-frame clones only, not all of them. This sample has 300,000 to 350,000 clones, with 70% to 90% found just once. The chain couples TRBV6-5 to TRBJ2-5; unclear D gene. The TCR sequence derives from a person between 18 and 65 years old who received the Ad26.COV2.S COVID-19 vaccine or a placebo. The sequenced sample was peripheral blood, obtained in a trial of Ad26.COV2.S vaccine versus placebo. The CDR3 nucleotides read TGTGCCAGCAGTTACTCGACCGAGACCCAGTACTTC. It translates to CASSYSTETQYF.